This TCR beta chain comes out of a study of blood T cell repertoires in COVID-19. Study-level information: Acute-phase and convalescent COVID-19 samples originated in the United States, Italy and Spain.

Only a few counts were recorded for this clone. Some clones are missing from TCRdb's copy, which holds only in-frame ones; the method was immunoSEQ multiplex PCR. The sample lists about 62,000 clones; about nine tenths were seen once. The TCR was taken from a woman at least 80 years old with acute or convalescent COVID-19. Sample: peripheral blood.

CDR3 loop: CASSKRTGPSTDTQYF. In DNA form, the CDR3 reads TGTGCCAGTAGTAAACGGACAGGGCCCAGCACAGATACGCAGTATTTT. This chain links TRBV19 with TRBJ2-3; 8 nucleotides agree with TRBD1. The germline V gene has CDR1 LNHDA and CDR2 SQIVND (reference sequence). The CDR3 length is 16 residues. The J segment lost 0 bases and the V segment lost 4 bases, leaving 6 bases of the junction unmatched.